This is a list of T cell receptor beta chains from one sample in a study of blood T cell repertoires in COVID-19. Assay: immunoSEQ multiplex PCR; the TCRdb copy retains only in-frame clones and omits some. The sample includes approximately 300,000 clones, 75% to 95% of them seen just once. What was sequenced was peripheral blood. The source is a woman younger than 45 with COVID-19, enrolled during active disease. CDR3s include the opening cysteine and the closing phenylalanine or tryptophan. Fields, in order: V gene, CDR3 length, J gene, CDR3 protein.

V gene: TRBV6-5
CDR3 length: 13
J gene: TRBJ1-5
CDR3 protein: CASTPGMDQPQHF

V gene: TRBV30
CDR3 length: 16
J gene: TRBJ2-3
CDR3 protein: CAWTARASGRVDTQYF

V gene: TRBV5-1
CDR3 length: 13
J gene: TRBJ1-2
CDR3 protein: CASSLQGSDGYTF

V gene: TRBV5-4
CDR3 length: 13
J gene: TRBJ2-2
CDR3 protein: CASSREYTGELFF

V gene: TRBV28
CDR3 length: 19
J gene: TRBJ2-1
CDR3 protein: CASSYLLGSGIESYNEQFF

V gene: TRBV12-3/TRBV12-4
CDR3 length: 13
J gene: TRBJ2-3
CDR3 protein: CASNLQGMDTQYF

V gene: TRBV14
CDR3 length: 20
J gene: TRBJ1-5
CDR3 protein: CASSQVRGGDVRVSNQPQHF

V gene: TRBV6-5
CDR3 length: 14
J gene: TRBJ1-6
CDR3 protein: CASRATGGRSPLHF

V gene: TRBV15
CDR3 length: 15
J gene: TRBJ2-1
CDR3 protein: CATSRDQVLVGEQFF

V gene: TRBV15
CDR3 length: 13
J gene: TRBJ1-2
CDR3 protein: CATSRDREGGYTF

V gene: TRBV4-2
CDR3 length: 16
J gene: TRBJ1-5
CDR3 protein: CASSQEVEQGEQPQHF

V gene: TRBV6-5
CDR3 length: 13
J gene: TRBJ1-2
CDR3 protein: CASTHLPEAGYTF

V gene: TRBV6-5
CDR3 length: 13
J gene: TRBJ1-2
CDR3 protein: CASTLLWGDGYTF

V gene: TRBV27
CDR3 length: 18
J gene: TRBJ2-7
CDR3 protein: CASSFGSSATSGSYEQYF

V gene: TRBV2
CDR3 length: 14
J gene: TRBJ2-5
CDR3 protein: CASRIQGPRETQYF

V gene: TRBV6-5
CDR3 length: 14
J gene: TRBJ2-7
CDR3 protein: CASSYRNRVHEQYF

V gene: TRBV28
CDR3 length: 13
J gene: TRBJ1-1
CDR3 protein: CASTLRVAAEAFF

V gene: TRBV7-2
CDR3 length: 13
J gene: TRBJ2-5
CDR3 protein: CASSSSNQETQYF

V gene: TRBV4-1
CDR3 length: 14
J gene: TRBJ1-5
CDR3 protein: CASSQDRGNQPQHF

V gene: TRBV3-1/TRBV3-2
CDR3 length: 13
J gene: TRBJ1-1
CDR3 protein: CASSPQGLTEAFF

V gene: TRBV5-8
CDR3 length: 17
J gene: TRBJ2-1
CDR3 protein: CASSLARGPLLHNEQFF

V gene: TRBV7-2
CDR3 length: 16
J gene: TRBJ2-5
CDR3 protein: CASSSPRTGGLETQYF

V gene: TRBV18
CDR3 length: 14
J gene: TRBJ1-2
CDR3 protein: CASSRDRGGDGYTF

V gene: TRBV7-2
CDR3 length: 12
J gene: TRBJ2-7
CDR3 protein: CASSVQGYEQYF

V gene: TRBV6-2/TRBV6-3
CDR3 length: 13
J gene: TRBJ1-2
CDR3 protein: CASSAGEDYGYTF

V gene: TRBV19
CDR3 length: 15
J gene: TRBJ2-7
CDR3 protein: CASTPGLAGAYEQYF

V gene: TRBV30
CDR3 length: 15
J gene: TRBJ2-5
CDR3 protein: CAWSGLAGGWETQYF

V gene: TRBV2
CDR3 length: 13
J gene: TRBJ1-4
CDR3 protein: CASMGLGDEKLFF

V gene: TRBV28
CDR3 length: 15
J gene: TRBJ2-7
CDR3 protein: CASSTSGRKSYEQYF

V gene: TRBV7-8
CDR3 length: 13
J gene: TRBJ1-2
CDR3 protein: CASSRDRGYGYTF

V gene: TRBV10-2
CDR3 length: 16
J gene: TRBJ1-1
CDR3 protein: CASSDREGTLNTEAFF

V gene: TRBV19
CDR3 length: 15
J gene: TRBJ1-6
CDR3 protein: CASSPRGQGYSPLHF

V gene: TRBV27
CDR3 length: 14
J gene: TRBJ2-7
CDR3 protein: CASSMASGGYEQYF

V gene: TRBV9
CDR3 length: 16
J gene: TRBJ2-7
CDR3 protein: CASSAQAGTRAYEQYF

V gene: TRBV28
CDR3 length: 14
J gene: TRBJ1-2
CDR3 protein: CASTTGRMASRYTF

V gene: TRBV5-6
CDR3 length: 15
J gene: TRBJ2-7
CDR3 protein: CASSLVGLAGDEQYF

V gene: TRBV5-1
CDR3 length: 15
J gene: TRBJ2-5
CDR3 protein: CASSQGQGAEETQYF

V gene: TRBV6-5
CDR3 length: 13
J gene: TRBJ1-2
CDR3 protein: CASSPGVPNGYTF

V gene: TRBV10-3
CDR3 length: 20
J gene: TRBJ2-1
CDR3 protein: CAISEPGLAAPKSSYNEQFF

V gene: TRBV11-2
CDR3 length: 15
J gene: TRBJ2-3
CDR3 protein: CASSSTGDSTDTQYF

V gene: TRBV2
CDR3 length: 12
J gene: TRBJ2-1
CDR3 protein: CASSLNSNEQFF

V gene: TRBV2
CDR3 length: 14
J gene: TRBJ1-1
CDR3 protein: CASSPRGRNTEAFF

V gene: TRBV18
CDR3 length: 16
J gene: TRBJ2-3
CDR3 protein: CASSLEIAGSTDTQYF

V gene: TRBV7-9
CDR3 length: 15
J gene: TRBJ2-2
CDR3 protein: CASSLAPGDTGELFF

V gene: TRBV7-9
CDR3 length: 14
J gene: TRBJ1-5
CDR3 protein: CASSEQGGNQPQHF

V gene: TRBV10-3
CDR3 length: 14
J gene: TRBJ2-2
CDR3 protein: CAIREAGPTGELFF

V gene: TRBV6-6
CDR3 length: 17
J gene: TRBJ1-3
CDR3 protein: CASSPLQGEVSGNTIYF

V gene: TRBV5-4
CDR3 length: 15
J gene: TRBJ1-3
CDR3 protein: CASSLGTGHGNTIYF

V gene: TRBV13
CDR3 length: 13
J gene: TRBJ2-1
CDR3 protein: CASSFRGHNEQFF

V gene: TRBV7-3
CDR3 length: 15
J gene: TRBJ2-3
CDR3 protein: CASSPTIPSTDTQYF

V gene: TRBV6-5
CDR3 length: 15
J gene: TRBJ2-5
CDR3 protein: CASSFRGQGMETQYF

V gene: TRBV6-2/TRBV6-3
CDR3 length: 14
J gene: TRBJ1-5
CDR3 protein: CASSLRQNNQPQHF

V gene: TRBV2
CDR3 length: 11
J gene: TRBJ2-5
CDR3 protein: CASRGEETQYF

V gene: TRBV4-2
CDR3 length: 15
J gene: TRBJ2-2
CDR3 protein: CASSQDRDNTGELFF

V gene: TRBV6-5
CDR3 length: 14
J gene: TRBJ2-1
CDR3 protein: CASASAGIKNEQFF